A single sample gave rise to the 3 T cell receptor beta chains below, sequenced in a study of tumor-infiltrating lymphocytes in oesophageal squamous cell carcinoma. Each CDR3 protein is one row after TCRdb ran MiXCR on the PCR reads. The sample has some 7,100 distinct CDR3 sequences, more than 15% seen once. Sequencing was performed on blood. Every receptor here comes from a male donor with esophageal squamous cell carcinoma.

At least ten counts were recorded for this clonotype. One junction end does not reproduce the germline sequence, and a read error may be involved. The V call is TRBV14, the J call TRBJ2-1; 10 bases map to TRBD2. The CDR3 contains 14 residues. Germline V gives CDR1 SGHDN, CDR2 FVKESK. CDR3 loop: CASSHKPRTSGAAF. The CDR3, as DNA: TGTGCCAGCAGCCATAAACCCCGGACTAGCGGAGCAGCTTTC.

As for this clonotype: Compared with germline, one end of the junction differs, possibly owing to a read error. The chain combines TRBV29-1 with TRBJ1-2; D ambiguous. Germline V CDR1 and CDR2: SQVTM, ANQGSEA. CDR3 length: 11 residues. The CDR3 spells CSVGGNYGHTF. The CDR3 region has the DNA TGCAGCGTTGGGGGTAACTATGGCCACACCTTC. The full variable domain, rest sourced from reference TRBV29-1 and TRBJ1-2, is SAVISQKPSRDICQRGTSLTIQCQVDSQVTMMFWYRQQPGQSLTLIATANQGSEATYESGFVIDKFPISRPNLTFSTLTVSNMSPEDSSIYLCSVGGNYGHTFGSGTRLTVV.

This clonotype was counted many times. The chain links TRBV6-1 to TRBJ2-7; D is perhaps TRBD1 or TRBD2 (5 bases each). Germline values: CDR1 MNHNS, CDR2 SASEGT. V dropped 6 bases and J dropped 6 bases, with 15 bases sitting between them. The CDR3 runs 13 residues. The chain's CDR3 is CASSRAGTGEQYF. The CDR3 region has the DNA TGTGCCAGCAGCCGAGCCGGGACCGGCGAGCAGTACTTC.